The 10 T cell receptor beta chains listed next were all sequenced from one sample in a study of identical twins. TCRdb independently ran MiXCR on the 5' RACE reads; one entry per CDR3 protein. The sample has about 810,000 distinct CDR3 sequences; roughly an eighth are singletons. The data were also submitted as part of a second study, on yellow fever vaccine responses in identical twins.

The sequenced sample was PBMCs. These receptors came from a woman aged 18-29 years in good health.

This clonotype was counted a few times. The rearrangement joins TRBV28 to TRBJ1-5; a possible D gene is TRBD1 (5 bases). V shed 4 bases and J shed 4 bases, with 11 bases lying between them. Germline V gene lookup returns CDR1 MDHEN and CDR2 SYDVKM. This CDR3 region has 14 residues. CDR3 in amino acids: CASSSAGKNQPQHF. The CDR3 bases are TGTGCCAGCAGTTCAGCAGGGAAAAATCAGCCCCAGCATTTT.

This clonotype has just a few counts. This chain joins TRBV20-1 and TRBJ2-3; 7 nucleotides agree with TRBD2. The CDR3 has 16 amino acids. The trim removed 1 base at V and 2 bases at J, leaving 9 bases unmatched. Germline V gene data show CDR1 as DFQATT and CDR2 as SNEGSKA (reference sequence). The CDR3 protein is CSARGVRSGTTDTQYF. As DNA, the CDR3 is TGCAGTGCTAGAGGGGTTAGAAGCGGGACCACAGATACGCAGTATTTT.

This rearrangement joins TRBV9 to TRBJ2-3; possibly TRBD1 for D (6 bases). Germline CDR1 and CDR2: SGDLS and YYNGEE. V lost 0 bases to trimming and J lost 0 bases, with 17 bases between them. CDR3 size: 18 residues. The CDR3 loop is CASSVDVSGTPSTDTQYF. DNA of the CDR3: TGTGCCAGCAGCGTAGACGTTTCCGGGACACCGAGCACAGATACGCAGTATTTT.

This clonotype showed up just a few times. V usage is TRBV28 and J usage is TRBJ1-5; 11 nucleotides line up with TRBD1. Germline-derived CDR1 and CDR2 are MDHEN and SYDVKM. This CDR3 is built from 18 residues. Losses at the gene ends were 5 bases for V and 0 bases for J; bases not matched to a gene: 9. CDR3 protein: CASSTRDRGDYSNQPQHF. Here the CDR3 DNA reads TGTGCCAGCAGTACCCGGGACAGGGGGGATTATAGCAATCAGCCCCAGCATTTT.

This clonotype has just a few counts. The chain links TRBV5-6 to TRBJ1-1; tentatively, D is TRBD1 (5 bases). The CDR3 extends over 15 amino acids. Trimming stripped 5 bases from V and 2 bases from J, with 16 bases between. CDR1 SGHDT and CDR2 YYEEEE come from the germline V gene. CDR3 bases: TGTGCCAGCAGTTTAATTTCCCAGGGCAACACTGAAGCTTTCTTT. Translated: CASSLISQGNTEAFF. Full variable domain (outside the CDR3, taken from reference TRBV5-6 and TRBJ1-1): DAGVTQSPTHLIKTRGQQVTLRCSPKSGHDTVSWYQQALGQGPQFIFQYYEEEERQRGNFPDRFSGHQFPNYSSELNVNALLLGDSALYLCASSLISQGNTEAFFGQGTRLTVV.

The gene calls are TRBV9 and TRBJ1-5; no definite D call. There are 14 residues in the CDR3. Trimming cost V 0 bases and J 7 bases, with 11 bases left between them. CDR1 and CDR2 (germline): SGDLS, YYNGEE. This CDR3 reads CASSVGLGPQPQHF. Written as DNA, the CDR3 is TGTGCCAGCAGCGTAGGGTTAGGGCCCCAGCCCCAGCATTTT.

This clonotype was seen many times. CDR3 sequence reads: CATGEGGGDSYNEQFF. CDR3 nucleotide sequence: TGTGCCACCGGCGAGGGCGGGGGGGACTCCTACAATGAGCAGTTCTTC. V usage is TRBV15 and J usage is TRBJ2-1, with 9 bases fitting TRBD2. V lost 8 bases to trimming and J lost 0 bases; unmatched junction nucleotides: 8. Germline V gene sequence: CDR1 LNHNV, CDR2 YYDKDF (reference sequence). The CDR3 totals 16 residues.

This clonotype came up a few times. V is TRBV2 and J is TRBJ2-7, with a tentative D call TRBD2 (6 bases). Germline loops: CDR1 SNHLY, CDR2 FYNNEI. The ends were cut back, 0 bases at V and 3 bases at J, with 15 bases in the middle. This CDR3 is built from 16 residues. CDR3 sequence (DNA): TGTGCCAGCAGTGAAGCCGGTGGGAGGATGGTCTACGAGCAGTACTTC. Its protein product is CASSEAGGRMVYEQYF.

This chain connects TRBV7-9 to TRBJ1-6, with TRBD1 identical over 8 bases. The V segment lost 5 bases and the J segment 7 bases; nucleotides outside the gene matches: 7. Looked up from germline, CDR1 is SEHNR and CDR2 is FQNEAQ (reference sequence). This CDR3 region has 15 residues. CDR3 amino acids: CASSPDREYNSPLHF. The DNA for the CDR3 is TGTGCCAGCAGCCCGGACAGGGAGTACAATTCACCCCTCCACTTT.

DNA for the CDR3: TGTGCCAGCAGCCGTGGGACTATTCAGAACACCGGGGAGCTGTTTTTT. This gives the protein CASSRGTIQNTGELFF. This rearrangement joins TRBV3-1 to TRBJ2-2; the match to TRBD2 covers 7 bases. The CDR3 is made up of 16 amino acids. The V gene end was trimmed by 4 bases and the J gene end by 1 base; junction bases not matched to a gene: 6. From germline, CDR1 is LGHDT and CDR2 YNNKEL (reference sequence).